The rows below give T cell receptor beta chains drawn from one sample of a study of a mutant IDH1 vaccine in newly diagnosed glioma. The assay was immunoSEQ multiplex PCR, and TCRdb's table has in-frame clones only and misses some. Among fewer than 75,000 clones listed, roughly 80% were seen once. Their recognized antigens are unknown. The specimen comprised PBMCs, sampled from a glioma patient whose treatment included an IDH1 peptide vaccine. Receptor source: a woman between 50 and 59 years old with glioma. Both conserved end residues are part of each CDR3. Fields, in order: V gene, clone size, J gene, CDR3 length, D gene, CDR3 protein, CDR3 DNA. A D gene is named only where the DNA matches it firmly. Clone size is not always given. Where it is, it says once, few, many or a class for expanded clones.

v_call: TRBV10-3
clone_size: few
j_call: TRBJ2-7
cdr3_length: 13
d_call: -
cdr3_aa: CAISDHRSYEQYF
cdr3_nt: TGTGCCATCAGTGACCATCGCTCCTACGAGCAGTACTTC

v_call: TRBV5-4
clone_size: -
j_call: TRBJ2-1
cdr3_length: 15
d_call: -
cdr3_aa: CASSLVGGPYNEQFF
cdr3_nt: TGTGCCAGCAGCTTGGTTGGGGGTCCCTACAATGAGCAGTTCTTC

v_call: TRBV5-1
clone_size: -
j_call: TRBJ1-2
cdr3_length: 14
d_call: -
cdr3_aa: CASSLAYNNYGYTF
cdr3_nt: TGCGCCAGCAGCTTGGCCTATAATAACTATGGCTACACCTTC

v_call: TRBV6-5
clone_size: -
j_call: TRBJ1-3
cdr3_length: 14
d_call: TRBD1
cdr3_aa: CASTMTGAGNTIYF
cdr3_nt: TGTGCCAGCACCATGACAGGGGCTGGAAACACCATATATTTT

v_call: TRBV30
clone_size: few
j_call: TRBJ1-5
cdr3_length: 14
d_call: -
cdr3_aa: CAWSRSPAAGPQHF
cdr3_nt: TGTGCCTGGAGTAGGTCGCCGGCGGCTGGGCCCCAGCATTTT

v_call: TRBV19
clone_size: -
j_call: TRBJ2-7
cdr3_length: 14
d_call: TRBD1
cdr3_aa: CASSMGQGSYEQYF
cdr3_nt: TGTGCCAGTAGTATGGGACAGGGTTCCTACGAGCAGTATTTC

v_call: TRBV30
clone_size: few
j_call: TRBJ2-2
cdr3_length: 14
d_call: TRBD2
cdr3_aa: CAWIGLAGTGELFF
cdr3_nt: TGTGCCTGGATCGGACTAGCGGGGACCGGGGAGCTGTTTTTT

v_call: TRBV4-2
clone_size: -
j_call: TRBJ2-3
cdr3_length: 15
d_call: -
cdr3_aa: CASSQERVSTDTQYF
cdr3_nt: TGTGCCAGCAGCCAAGAGCGCGTCAGCACAGATACGCAGTATTTT

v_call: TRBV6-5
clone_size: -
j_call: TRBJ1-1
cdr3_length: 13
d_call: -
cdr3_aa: CASSFARGPEAFF
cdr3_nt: TGTGCCAGCAGTTTTGCCAGGGGCCCTGAAGCTTTCTTT

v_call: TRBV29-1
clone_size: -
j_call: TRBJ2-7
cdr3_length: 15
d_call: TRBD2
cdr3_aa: CSVASGTSGIYEQYF
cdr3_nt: TGCAGCGTAGCTTCCGGGACTAGCGGGATTTACGAGCAGTACTTC

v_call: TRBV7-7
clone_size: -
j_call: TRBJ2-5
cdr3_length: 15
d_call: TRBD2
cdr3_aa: CASSLARGNQETQYF
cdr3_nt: TGTGCCAGCAGCTTAGCGCGGGGGAACCAAGAGACCCAGTACTTC

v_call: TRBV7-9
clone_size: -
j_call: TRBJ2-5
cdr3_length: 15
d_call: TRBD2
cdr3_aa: CASSLGPTSTETQYF
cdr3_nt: TGTGCCAGCAGCTTAGGACCGACTAGCACGGAGACCCAGTACTTC

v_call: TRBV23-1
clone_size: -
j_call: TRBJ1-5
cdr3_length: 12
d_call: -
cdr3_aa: CASSLRNRPQHF
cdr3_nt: TGCGCCAGCAGTCTAAGAAATCGGCCCCAGCATTTT

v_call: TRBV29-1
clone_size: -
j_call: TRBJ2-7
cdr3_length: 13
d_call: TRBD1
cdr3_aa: CSVVDTGGYEQYF
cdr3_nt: TGCAGCGTCGTTGATACAGGGGGGTACGAGCAGTACTTC

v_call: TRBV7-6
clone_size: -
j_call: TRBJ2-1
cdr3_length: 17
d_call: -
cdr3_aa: CASSPIPLTGNHNEQFF
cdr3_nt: TGTGCCAGCAGCCCCATTCCCCTAACGGGGAACCACAATGAGCAGTTCTTC

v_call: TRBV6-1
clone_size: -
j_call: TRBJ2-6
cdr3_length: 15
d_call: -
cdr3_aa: CASSEAETGANVLTF
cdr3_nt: TGTGCCAGCAGTGAAGCGGAGACTGGGGCCAACGTCCTGACTTTC

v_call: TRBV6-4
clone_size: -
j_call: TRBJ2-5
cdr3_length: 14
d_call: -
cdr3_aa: CASSGTVYQETQYF
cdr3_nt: TGTGCCAGCAGTGGTACAGTGTACCAAGAGACCCAGTACTTC

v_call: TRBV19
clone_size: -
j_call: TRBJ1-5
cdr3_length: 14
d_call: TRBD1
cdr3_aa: CASTPDRDNQPQHF
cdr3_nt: TGTGCCAGTACCCCTGACAGGGACAATCAGCCCCAGCATTTT

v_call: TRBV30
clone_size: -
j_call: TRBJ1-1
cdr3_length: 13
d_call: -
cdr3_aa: CAWRLGRGAEAFF
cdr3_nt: TGTGCCTGGAGGCTCGGTCGGGGGGCTGAAGCTTTCTTT

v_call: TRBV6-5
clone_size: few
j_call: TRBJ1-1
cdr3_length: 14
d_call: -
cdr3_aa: CASSSHRAPRQAFF
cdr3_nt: TGTGCCAGCAGTTCCCACAGGGCTCCTCGTCAAGCTTTCTTT

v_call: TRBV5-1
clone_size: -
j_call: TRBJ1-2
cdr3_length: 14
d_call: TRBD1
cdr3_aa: CASSLGDRDYGYTF
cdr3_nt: TGCGCCAGCAGCTTGGGTGACAGGGACTATGGCTACACCTTC

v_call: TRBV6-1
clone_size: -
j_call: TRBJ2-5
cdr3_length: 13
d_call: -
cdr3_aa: CASTGGFVGTQYF
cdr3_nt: TGTGCCAGCACCGGCGGATTTGTAGGGACCCAGTACTTC

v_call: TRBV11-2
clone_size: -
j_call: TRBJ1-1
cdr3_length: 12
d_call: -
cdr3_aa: CASSWVGPEAFF
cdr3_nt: TGTGCCAGCAGTTGGGTCGGGCCTGAAGCTTTCTTT

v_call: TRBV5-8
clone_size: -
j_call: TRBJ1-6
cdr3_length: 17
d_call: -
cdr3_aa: CASRRFSGEWADSPLHF
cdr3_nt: TGTGCCAGCAGACGTTTCTCCGGGGAATGGGCGGACTCACCCCTCCACTTT

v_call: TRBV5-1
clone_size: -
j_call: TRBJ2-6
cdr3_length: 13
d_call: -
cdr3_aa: CASSLEGANVLTF
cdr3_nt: TGCGCCAGCAGCTTGGAAGGGGCCAACGTCCTGACTTTC

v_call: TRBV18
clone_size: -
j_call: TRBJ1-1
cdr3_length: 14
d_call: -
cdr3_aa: CASSPRAENTEAFF
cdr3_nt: TGTGCCAGCTCACCTCGGGCAGAGAACACTGAAGCTTTCTTT

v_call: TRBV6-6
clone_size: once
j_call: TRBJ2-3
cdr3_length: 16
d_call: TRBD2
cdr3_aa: CASSRGAGTSTGTQYF
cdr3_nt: TGTGCCAGCAGTAGGGGGGCGGGGACTAGCACAGGTACGCAGTATTTT

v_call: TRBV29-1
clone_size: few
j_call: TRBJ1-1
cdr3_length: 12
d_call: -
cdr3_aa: CSVEEGSTEAFF
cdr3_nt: TGCAGCGTTGAAGAAGGCAGTACTGAAGCTTTCTTT

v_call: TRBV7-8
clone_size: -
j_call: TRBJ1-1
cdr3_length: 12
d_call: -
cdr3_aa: CASSLGQIEAFF
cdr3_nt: TGTGCCAGCAGCTTAGGGCAGATTGAAGCTTTCTTT

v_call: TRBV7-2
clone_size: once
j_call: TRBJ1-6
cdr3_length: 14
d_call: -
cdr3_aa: CASRAGIATSPLHF
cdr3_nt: TGTGCCAGCAGAGCCGGGATAGCGACTTCACCCCTCCACTTT

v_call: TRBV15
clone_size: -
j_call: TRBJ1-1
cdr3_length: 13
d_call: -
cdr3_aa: CATSRDVKGSAFF
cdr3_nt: TGTGCCACCAGCAGAGATGTAAAGGGGTCAGCTTTCTTT

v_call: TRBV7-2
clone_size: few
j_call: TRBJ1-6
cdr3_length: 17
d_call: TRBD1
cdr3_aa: CASSFLPGQAYNSPLHF
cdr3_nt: TGTGCCAGCAGCTTTCTTCCGGGACAGGCCTATAATTCACCCCTCCACTTT

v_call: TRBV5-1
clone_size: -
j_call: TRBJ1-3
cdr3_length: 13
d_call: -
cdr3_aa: CASSQGSGNTIYF
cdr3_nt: TGCGCCAGCAGTCAGGGCTCTGGAAACACCATATATTTT

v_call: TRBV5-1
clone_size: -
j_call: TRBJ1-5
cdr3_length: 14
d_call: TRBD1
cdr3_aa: CASSLQGGRQPQHF
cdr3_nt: TGCGCCAGCAGCCTGCAAGGGGGCCGGCAGCCCCAGCATTTT

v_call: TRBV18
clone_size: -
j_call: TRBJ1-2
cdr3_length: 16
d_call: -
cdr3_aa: CASSPFKSSGSGGYTF
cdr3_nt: TGTGCCAGCTCACCCTTCAAGTCATCGGGATCGGGTGGCTACACCTTC

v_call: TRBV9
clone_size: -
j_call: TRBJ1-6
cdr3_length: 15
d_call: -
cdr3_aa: CASSGQGRLDSPLHF
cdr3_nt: TGTGCCAGCAGCGGTCAGGGGAGGCTAGATTCACCCCTCCACTTT

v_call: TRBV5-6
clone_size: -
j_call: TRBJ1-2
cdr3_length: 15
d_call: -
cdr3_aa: CASSPGGVDTYGYTF
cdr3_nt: TGTGCCAGCAGTCCGGGGGGGGTTGATACCTATGGCTACACCTTC

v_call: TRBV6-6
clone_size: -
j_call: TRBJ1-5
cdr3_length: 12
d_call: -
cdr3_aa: CATGLSNQPQHF
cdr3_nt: TGTGCTACTGGTCTAAGCAATCAGCCCCAGCATTTT

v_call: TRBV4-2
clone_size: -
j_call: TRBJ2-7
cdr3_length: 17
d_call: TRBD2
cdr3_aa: CASSSGLAGGYSYEQYF
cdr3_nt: TGTGCCAGCAGTTCAGGACTAGCGGGGGGTTACTCCTACGAGCAGTACTTC

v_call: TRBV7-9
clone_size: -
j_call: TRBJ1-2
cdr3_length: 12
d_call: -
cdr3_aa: CASSFTGDGYTF
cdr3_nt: TGTGCCAGCAGCTTCACGGGAGATGGCTACACCTTC

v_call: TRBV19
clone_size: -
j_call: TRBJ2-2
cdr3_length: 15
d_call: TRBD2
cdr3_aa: CASTLRGVNTGELFF
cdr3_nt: TGTGCCAGTACCCTCCGGGGGGTAAACACCGGGGAGCTGTTTTTT

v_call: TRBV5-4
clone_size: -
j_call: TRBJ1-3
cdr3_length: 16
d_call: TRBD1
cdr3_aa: CASSLAGGQVGNTIYF
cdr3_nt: TGTGCCAGCAGCTTGGCCGGCGGACAGGTCGGAAACACCATATATTTT

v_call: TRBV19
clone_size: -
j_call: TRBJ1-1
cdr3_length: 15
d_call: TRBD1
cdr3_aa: CASSIATGARTEAFF
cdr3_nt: TGTGCCAGTAGTATAGCAACAGGGGCGAGGACTGAAGCTTTCTTT

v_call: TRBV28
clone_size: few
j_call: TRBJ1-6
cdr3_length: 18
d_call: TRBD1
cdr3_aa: CASSLFGQGAAYNSPLHF
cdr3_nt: TGTGCCAGCAGTTTATTCGGACAGGGGGCGGCCTATAATTCACCCCTCCACTTT

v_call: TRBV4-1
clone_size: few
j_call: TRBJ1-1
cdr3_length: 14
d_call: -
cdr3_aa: CASSQERVYTEAFF
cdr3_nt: TGCGCCAGCAGCCAAGAGAGGGTATACACTGAAGCTTTCTTT

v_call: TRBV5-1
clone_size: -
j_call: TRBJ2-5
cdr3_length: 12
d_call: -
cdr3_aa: CASKKGQETQYF
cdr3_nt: TGCGCCAGCAAAAAAGGTCAAGAGACCCAGTACTTC

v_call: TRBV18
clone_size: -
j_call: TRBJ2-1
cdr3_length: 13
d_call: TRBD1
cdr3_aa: CASSRQGYNEQFF
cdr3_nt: TGTGCCAGCTCCCGACAGGGTTACAATGAGCAGTTCTTC

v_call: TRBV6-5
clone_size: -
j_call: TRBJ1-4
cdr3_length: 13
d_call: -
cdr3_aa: CASSYSSAGKLFF
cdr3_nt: TGTGCCAGCAGTTACTCTTCGGCAGGAAAACTGTTTTTT

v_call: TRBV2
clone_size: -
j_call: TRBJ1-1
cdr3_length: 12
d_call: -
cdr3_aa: CASSRENTEAFF
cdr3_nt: TGTGCCAGCAGCAGGGAGAACACTGAAGCTTTCTTT

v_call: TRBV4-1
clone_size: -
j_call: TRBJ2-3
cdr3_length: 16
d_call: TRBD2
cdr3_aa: CASSPGVRGSTDTQYF
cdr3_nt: TGCGCCAGCAGCCCTGGGGTGCGGGGGAGCACAGATACGCAGTATTTT

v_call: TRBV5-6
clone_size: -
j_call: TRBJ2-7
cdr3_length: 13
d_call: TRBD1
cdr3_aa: CASSRTGAYEQYF
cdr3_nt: TGTGCCAGCAGCCGGACAGGGGCCTACGAGCAGTACTTC

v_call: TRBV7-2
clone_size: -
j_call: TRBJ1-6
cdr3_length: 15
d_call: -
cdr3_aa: CASSSRGGHNSPLHF
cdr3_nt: TGTGCCAGCAGCTCGCGGGGGGGGCATAATTCACCCCTCCACTTT

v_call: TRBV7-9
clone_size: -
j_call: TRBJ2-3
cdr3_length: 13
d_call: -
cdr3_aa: CASSRSRADTQYF
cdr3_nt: TGTGCCAGCAGCCGCAGTCGGGCAGATACGCAGTATTTT

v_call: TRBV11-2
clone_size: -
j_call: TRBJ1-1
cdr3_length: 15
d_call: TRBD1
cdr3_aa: CASSRDSLGGTEAFF
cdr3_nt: TGTGCCAGCAGCCGGGACAGCCTTGGGGGCACTGAAGCTTTCTTT